This T cell receptor beta chain was documented in a study of chemoradiotherapy in HPV16-positive cancers. Study-level background: Functional T-cell assays on a couple of HPV16-positive patients' cells defined candidate HPV-specific clones and common TCR motifs. Whole-study results and caveats: For HPV16-positive patients, expanding HPV-responsive T cells associated with longer recurrence-free survival.

About this clone itself: Its antigen remains unidentified.

This table comes from immunoSEQ multiplex PCR, and its TCRdb copy is limited to in-frame clones, with some not included. The data contain about 12,000 clones, 70% to 80% of them singletons. The CDR3 is 14 residues long. Germline V gives CDR1 MGHRA, CDR2 YSYEKL. Trimming took off 5 bases at V and 1 base at J, with 11 bases between the two ends. The origin of this receptor is a human donor with HPV-associated anogenital cancer. The rearrangement joins TRBV4-1 to TRBJ1-2; D is ambiguous. Sample collection occurred from a patient who underwent chemoradiotherapy. CDR3 amino acids: CASSYGLNNYGYTF. CDR3 nucleotides: TGCGCCAGCAGCTATGGACTGAATAACTATGGCTACACCTTC.